This T cell receptor beta chain is from a study of blood T cell repertoires in COVID-19. Deletions cut 7 bases from V and 5 bases from J, with 15 bases between. CDR1 SGDLS and CDR2 YYNGEE come from the germline V gene. The CDR3 runs to 14 residues. The method was immunoSEQ multiplex PCR; TCRdb's version includes in-frame clones alone and lacks a portion of them. The repertoire holds fewer than 450,000 clones, with approximately 88% as singletons. Sequenced input: peripheral blood. This chain connects TRBV9 to TRBJ1-4; the D is unclear. The source of this sequence is a woman between 45 and 65 years old with COVID-19, enrolled during active disease. For the CDR3, the DNA is TGTGCCAGCTCCCTTCCGGGTTCAAATGAAAAACTGTTTTTT. Its protein product is CASSLPGSNEKLFF.